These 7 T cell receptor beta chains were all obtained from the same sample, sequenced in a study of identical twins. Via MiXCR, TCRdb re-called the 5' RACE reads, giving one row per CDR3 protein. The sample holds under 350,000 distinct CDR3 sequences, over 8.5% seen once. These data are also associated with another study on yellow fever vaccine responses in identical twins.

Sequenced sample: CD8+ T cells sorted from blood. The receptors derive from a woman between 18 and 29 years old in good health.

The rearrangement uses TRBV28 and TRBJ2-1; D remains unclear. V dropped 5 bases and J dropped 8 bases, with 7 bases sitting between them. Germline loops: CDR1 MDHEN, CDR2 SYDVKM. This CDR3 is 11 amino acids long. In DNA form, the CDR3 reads TGTGCCAGCAGTCCTACACATGAGCAGTTCTTC. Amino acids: CASSPTHEQFF.

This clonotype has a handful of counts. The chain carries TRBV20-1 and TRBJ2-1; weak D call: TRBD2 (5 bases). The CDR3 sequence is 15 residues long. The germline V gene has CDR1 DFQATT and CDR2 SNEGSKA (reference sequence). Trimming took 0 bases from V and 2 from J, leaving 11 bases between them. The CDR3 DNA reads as TGCAGTGCTAGAGATTTCGGGGTAACCTACAATGAGCAGTTCTTC. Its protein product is CSARDFGVTYNEQFF.

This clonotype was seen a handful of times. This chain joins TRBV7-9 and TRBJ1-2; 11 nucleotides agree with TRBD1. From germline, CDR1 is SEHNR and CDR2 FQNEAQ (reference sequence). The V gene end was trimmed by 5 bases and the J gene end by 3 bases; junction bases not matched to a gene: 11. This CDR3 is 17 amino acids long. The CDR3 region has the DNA TGTGCCAGCAGCCCATCCGGGACAGGGGGTTTCGACTATGGCTACACCTTC. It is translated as CASSPSGTGGFDYGYTF.

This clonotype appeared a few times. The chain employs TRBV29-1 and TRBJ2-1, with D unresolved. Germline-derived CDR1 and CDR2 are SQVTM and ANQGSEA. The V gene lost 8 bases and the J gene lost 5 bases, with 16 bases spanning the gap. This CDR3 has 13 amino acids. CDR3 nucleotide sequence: TGCAGCCCCACCGGGTTTTTAGACAATGAGCAGTTCTTC. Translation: CSPTGFLDNEQFF.

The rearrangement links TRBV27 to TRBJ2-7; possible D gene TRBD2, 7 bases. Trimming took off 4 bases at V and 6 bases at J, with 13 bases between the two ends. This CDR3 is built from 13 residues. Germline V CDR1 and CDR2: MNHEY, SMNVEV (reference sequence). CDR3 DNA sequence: TGTGCCAGCAGTTCAAACGGGGGGCTCGAGCAGTACTTC. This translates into CASSSNGGLEQYF.

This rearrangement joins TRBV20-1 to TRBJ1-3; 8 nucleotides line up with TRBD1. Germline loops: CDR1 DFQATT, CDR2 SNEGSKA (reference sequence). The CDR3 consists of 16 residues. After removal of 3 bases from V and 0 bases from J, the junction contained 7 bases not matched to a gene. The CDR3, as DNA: TGCAGTGCTAGGTCAGGGGGCTATAGCTCTGGAAACACCATATATTTT. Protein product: CSARSGGYSSGNTIYF.

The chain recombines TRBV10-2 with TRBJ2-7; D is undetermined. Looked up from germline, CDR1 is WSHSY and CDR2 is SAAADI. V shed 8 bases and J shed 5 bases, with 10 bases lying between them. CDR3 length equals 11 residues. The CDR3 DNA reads TGCGCCAGCCGAGAGTCCAACGAGCAGTACTTC. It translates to CASRESNEQYF.